This T cell receptor beta chain was found in a study of CD8 T cells in Susac syndrome. For the study at large: Of the sequenced Susac syndrome patients, roughly six had active disease and about 8 were in remission. Treatment at blood withdrawal was none, corticosteroids, or intravenous immunoglobulin alone in Susac syndrome patients.

Recently defined diagnostic criteria classed the Susac syndrome patients as definite or probable. The CDR3 runs to 11 residues. Trimming pared 1 base from V and 7 bases from J, leaving 4 bases between. Germline CDR1 is LGHNT and CDR2 is FRNRAP. A quantity of about 0.5 to 1 ug RNA underwent reverse transcription using random hexamers. An immunoSEQ multiplex PCR amplified TCR beta CDR3 over 54 Vbeta and 13 Jbeta. TCRdb reprocessed the immunoSEQ multiplex PCR reads with MiXCR, giving one entry per CDR3 protein. Of about 80,000 distinct CDR3 sequences listed, 93% are singletons. This clonotype came up a few times.

Sequenced input: CD4+ T cells from PBMCs. The chain employs TRBV12-5 and TRBJ2-5; D uncertain. The sequence was collected from a human donor with Susac syndrome. The CDR3 spells CASGLEGTQYF. The CDR3 bases are TGTGCTAGTGGTTTGGAAGGGACCCAGTACTTC.